This entry lists 30 T cell receptor beta chains sequenced from one sample in a study of blood T cell repertoires in COVID-19. TCRdb's table, derived via immunoSEQ multiplex PCR, lists solely in-frame clones and lacks some. The profile covers about 250,000 clones, with around 85% appearing a single time and roughly 8% taken by the ten largest. Specimen: peripheral blood. These receptors all stem from an elderly woman with acute or convalescent COVID-19.

This clone appeared a few times. This chain connects TRBV10-2 to TRBJ1-1; no clear D gene. Germline V CDR1 and CDR2: WSHSY, SAAADI. V lost 6 bases to trimming and J lost 0 bases, with 8 bases between them. The CDR3 length is 13 residues. The CDR3 coding sequence is TGCGCCAGCAGGGCCAGGATGAACACTGAAGCTTTCTTT. Protein: CASRARMNTEAFF.

The chain couples TRBV4-2 to TRBJ1-3, with a tentative D call TRBD1 (5 bases). The germline V and J ends were trimmed by 0 bases and 0 bases, with 12 bases remaining between them. Per the germline V gene, CDR1 is LGHNA and CDR2 is YNFKEQ. This CDR3 has 17 residues. Here the CDR3 reads CASSQELPGLSGNTIYF. The CDR3 bases are TGTGCCAGCAGCCAAGAGCTGCCAGGGCTCTCTGGAAACACCATATATTTT.

This clone was seen only once. V and J are TRBV6-1 and TRBJ2-7; unclear D gene. The CDR3 totals 14 residues. Per the germline V gene, CDR1 is MNHNS and CDR2 is SASEGT. Trimming took off 1 base at V and 3 bases at J, with 10 bases between the two ends. For the CDR3, the DNA is TGTGCCAGCAGTGAAGTTTCCCCCAGCTACGAGCAGTACTTC. As protein: CASSEVSPSYEQYF.

The chain has TRBV30 and TRBJ1-6; D remains unclear. The CDR3 consists of 13 residues. Trimming shortened V by 5 bases and J by 7 bases, and 12 bases separated the two germline ends. Germline V lookup: CDR1 GTSNPN, CDR2 SVGIG (reference sequence). As DNA, the CDR3 is TGTGCCTGGCTACCGAGCCGAAATTCACCCCTCCACTTT. This encodes CAWLPSRNSPLHF.

The chain combines TRBV7-2 with TRBJ2-7, with D tentatively TRBD2 (5 bases). The CDR3 covers 13 residues. Trimming removed 5 bases from V and 7 bases from J, with 15 bases in between. Germline assignment: CDR1 SGHTA and CDR2 FQGNSA. The DNA for the CDR3 is TGTGCCAGCAGCCTCATACCCGAGGGAGAGCAGTACTTC. This translates into CASSLIPEGEQYF.

The J gene is TRBJ2-4, the V gene TRBV27, with D tentatively TRBD1 (5 bases). CDR1 MNHEY and CDR2 SMNVEV come from the germline V gene (reference sequence). The CDR3 length is 17 residues. Trimming cost V 1 base and J 3 bases, with 16 bases left between them. The CDR3 DNA follows: TGTGCCAGCAGTTTATTTTGGGGTCAGGGCGACAAAAACATTCAGTACTTC. Protein product: CASSLFWGQGDKNIQYF.

The J gene is TRBJ1-2, the V gene TRBV7-2; TRBD1 matches at 7 bases. V was clipped by 5 bases and J by 7 bases; unmatched bases: 19. The germline gives CDR1 SGHTA, CDR2 FQGNSA. The CDR3 length is 17 residues. In DNA form, the CDR3 reads TGTGCCAGCAGCCCACTGACAGGGATTTCAACGGTTGGTGGCTACACCTTC. As protein: CASSPLTGISTVGGYTF.

The chain joins TRBV3-1 (or the pseudogene TRBV3-2) to TRBJ1-3; D possibly corresponds to TRBD1 (5 bases). Trimming pared 4 bases from V and 2 bases from J, leaving 12 bases between. Germline assignment: CDR1 LGHDT and CDR2 YNNKEL (reference sequence). The CDR3 consists of 15 residues. The CDR3 nucleotides read TGTGCCAGCAGCCCCTACCAGGGCCCTGGAAACACCATATATTTT. Translating it yields CASSPYQGPGNTIYF.

The rearrangement uses TRBV28 and TRBJ1-1, with 7 bases lining up with TRBD1. There are 16 residues in the CDR3. Losses at the gene ends were 4 bases for V and 1 base for J; bases not matched to a gene: 9. Germline assignment: CDR1 MDHEN and CDR2 SYDVKM. CDR3: CASSSYRGSWNTEAFF. As DNA, the CDR3 is TGTGCCAGCAGTTCATACAGGGGAAGTTGGAACACTGAAGCTTTCTTT.

The chain couples TRBV7-9 to TRBJ1-5, with 9 bases lining up with TRBD1. This CDR3 comprises 14 residues. Germline V gene lookup returns CDR1 SEHNR and CDR2 FQNEAQ (reference sequence). V trimming: 5 bases; J trimming: 7 bases; junction bases outside the gene matches: 6. The CDR3 reads CASSDTGGRQPQHF. As DNA, the CDR3 is TGTGCCAGCAGCGATACAGGGGGCCGGCAGCCCCAGCATTTT.

The rearrangement uses TRBV5-1 and TRBJ1-2, with D unclear. CDR3 length equals 16 residues. Trimming shortened V by 4 bases and J by 2 bases, and 18 bases separated the two germline ends. CDR1 and CDR2 from the germline V gene are SGHRS and YFSETQ. Here the CDR3 reads CASSRGGGLGNYGYTF. CDR3 DNA: TGCGCCAGCAGCCGTGGAGGCGGTTTAGGCAACTATGGCTACACCTTC.

The rearrangement joins TRBV5-1 to TRBJ2-7, with 8 nucleotides matching TRBD2. The CDR3 has 12 amino acids. Germline trimming cut 5 bases from V and 5 bases from J; bases unmatched to any gene: 3. From germline, CDR1 is SGHRS and CDR2 YFSETQ. The CDR3 spells CASSPGGDEQYF. The CDR3 DNA sequence: TGCGCCAGCAGTCCGGGAGGGGACGAGCAGTACTTC.

This chain uses TRBV10-3 with TRBJ2-4, with D maybe TRBD2 (5 bases). The germline V and J ends were trimmed by 3 bases and 4 bases, with 13 bases remaining between them. The CDR3 contains 15 residues. The germline gives CDR1 ENHRY, CDR2 SYGVKD. The CDR3 spells CAISDAGNGKNIQYF. DNA for the CDR3: TGTGCCATCAGTGATGCCGGGAATGGAAAAAACATTCAGTACTTC.

This clone appeared a single time. CDR3 sequence: CASSVDGNSYNEQFF. The CDR3 nucleotides read TGTGCCAGCAGTGTTGACGGGAACTCCTACAATGAGCAGTTCTTC. This chain connects TRBV2 to TRBJ2-1, with a tentative D call TRBD2 (5 bases). The germline V gene encodes CDR1 SNHLY and CDR2 FYNNEI. The CDR3 is 15 amino acids. Trimming stripped 4 bases from V and 0 bases from J, with 10 bases between.

The V call is TRBV19, the J call TRBJ2-1; the match to TRBD2 covers 8 bases. Germline V lookup: CDR1 LNHDA, CDR2 SQIVND (reference sequence). The CDR3 consists of 15 residues. V gave up 5 bases and J gave up 10 bases; unmatched junction bases: 13. The CDR3 nucleotides read TGTGCCAGTAGTCCAATGGGGGGACTAGTATTCGAGCAGTTCTTC. It yields the protein CASSPMGGLVFEQFF.

The chain recombines TRBV19 with TRBJ2-7, with TRBD1 matching 7 bases. Losses at the gene ends were 4 bases for V and 3 bases for J; bases not matched to a gene: 3. Germline assignment: CDR1 LNHDA and CDR2 SQIVND (reference sequence). The CDR3 is made up of 13 amino acids. The CDR3 bases are TGTGCCAGTAGTAGGGACAGAGTCTACGAGCAGTACTTC. Translating it yields CASSRDRVYEQYF.

The chain recombines TRBV7-9 with TRBJ2-2, with TRBD1 identical over 7 bases. In germline, CDR1 is SEHNR, CDR2 FQNEAQ (reference sequence). CDR3 size: 14 residues. Unmatched junction bases numbered 4, after V lost 5 bases and J lost 4 bases. As DNA, the CDR3 is TGTGCCAGCAGCACCGGGACAGCCACCGGGGAGCTGTTTTTT. Protein product: CASSTGTATGELFF.

The CDR3 bases are TGTGCCAGCAGCTTCTCCGGGACTAGCGGTTTCGAGCAGTACTTC. Translation gives CASSFSGTSGFEQYF. V gene TRBV3-1 (or the pseudogene TRBV3-2) combines with J gene TRBJ2-7, with 11 bases identical to TRBD2. This CDR3 has 15 residues. The germline CDR1 and CDR2 sequences are LGHDT and YNNKEL (reference sequence). After removal of 5 bases from V and 6 bases from J, the junction contained 9 bases not matched to a gene.

The V gene is TRBV19, the J gene TRBJ2-5, with 14 positions matching TRBD2. V shed 4 bases, J shed 5 bases, and the junction held 3 bases outside the gene matches. The germline gives CDR1 LNHDA, CDR2 SQIVND (reference sequence). CDR3 length: 15 amino acids. The CDR3 loop is CASSTGTSGSETQYF. Here the CDR3 DNA reads TGTGCCAGTAGTACCGGGACTAGCGGGAGTGAGACCCAGTACTTC.

The V call is TRBV30, the J call TRBJ1-1, with D perhaps TRBD1 (5 bases). V was pared by 3 bases and J by 7 bases, with 9 bases between. The length of the CDR3 is 11 residues. From germline, CDR1 is GTSNPN and CDR2 SVGIG (reference sequence). This CDR3 is CAWSSTDEAFF. In nucleotides, the CDR3 is TGTGCCTGGAGCTCGACAGATGAAGCTTTCTTT.

V usage is TRBV5-1 and J usage is TRBJ1-2, with D hard to call. V was clipped by 0 bases and J by 8 bases, with 8 bases between them. Germline V gene sequence: CDR1 SGHRS, CDR2 YFSETQ. CDR3 size: 12 residues. CDR3 sequence reads: CASSLDPGGYTF. CDR3 sequence (DNA): TGCGCCAGCAGCTTGGATCCAGGAGGCTACACCTTC. Variable domain in full (rest from reference TRBV5-1 and TRBJ1-2): KAGVTQTPRYLIKTRGQQVTLSCSPISGHRSVSWYQQTPGQGLQFLFEYFSETQRNKGNFPGRFSGRQFSNSRSEMNVSTLELGDSALYLCASSLDPGGYTFGSGTRLTVV.

The rearrangement links TRBV18 to TRBJ2-7, with 8 bases aligning to TRBD2. The junction had 6 bases not matched to a gene; V was cut back by 2 bases and J by 3 bases. CDR1 and CDR2 from the germline V gene are KGHSH and LQKENI. The CDR3 covers 15 residues. The DNA for the CDR3 is TGTGCCAGCTCACCAGCCGGGACTAGTAACTACGAGCAGTACTTC. Its protein product is CASSPAGTSNYEQYF.

The V and J genes are TRBV27 and TRBJ1-2; 9 bases are shared with TRBD1. Germline lookup yields CDR1 MNHEY and CDR2 SMNVEV (reference sequence). This CDR3 contains 14 residues. J lost 8 bases, V lost 4 bases, and 8 bases had no gene match. CDR3 sequence: CASSYRTGAGGYTF. The CDR3 DNA follows: TGTGCCAGCAGTTATCGGACAGGGGCTGGCGGCTACACCTTC.

The J gene is TRBJ1-2, the V gene TRBV2, with unresolved D. The germline CDR1 and CDR2 sequences are SNHLY and FYNNEI. The CDR3 length is 12 residues. V lost 8 bases to trimming and J lost 2 bases, with 9 bases between them. The chain's CDR3 is CASERMNYGYTF. The CDR3 DNA reads as TGTGCCAGCGAGAGGATGAACTATGGCTACACCTTC.

V and J are TRBV4-1 and TRBJ1-6, with D possibly matching TRBD1 (6 bases). Between the trimmed V and J ends, which lost 0 bases and 9 bases, there was a span of 15 bases. CDR3 length equals 16 residues. Germline lookup yields CDR1 MGHRA and CDR2 YSYEKL. The chain's CDR3 is CASSQDHGGQFSPLHF. Here the CDR3 DNA reads TGCGCCAGCAGCCAAGATCACGGGGGGCAGTTTTCACCCCTCCACTTT.

The rearrangement links TRBV15 to TRBJ1-5; TRBD1 matches 8 bases. CDR1 LNHNV and CDR2 YYDKDF come from the germline V gene (reference sequence). The V and J ends lost 0 bases and 7 bases, in that order; junction bases with no gene match: 5. The CDR3 totals 15 residues. The CDR3 DNA reads as TGTGCCACCAGCAGAGAGGACAGGGCAGCCCAGCCCCAGCATTTT. It codes for CATSREDRAAQPQHF. The full variable domain, its missing parts supplied by reference TRBV15 and TRBJ1-5, is DAMVIQNPRYQVTQFGKPVTLSCSQTLNHNVMYWYQQKSSQAPKLLFHYYDKDFNNEADTPDNFQSRRPNTSFCFLDIRSPGLGDTAMYLCATSREDRAAQPQHFGDGTRLSIL.

This clone has a handful of counts. The rearrangement links TRBV11-1 to TRBJ2-5; the D gene is possibly TRBD1 (5 bases). Trimming shortened V by 3 bases and J by 3 bases, and 11 bases separated the two germline ends. The CDR3 loop spans 14 amino acids. Germline assignment: CDR1 SGHAT and CDR2 FQDESV (reference sequence). CDR3 nucleotides: TGTGCCAGCAGCTTCCAGGGAAAAGAAGAGACCCAGTACTTC. Protein sequence: CASSFQGKEETQYF.

The chain combines TRBV20-1 with TRBJ2-1; perhaps TRBD2 as D (6 bases). The CDR3 has 15 amino acids. The V gene's germline CDR1 is DFQATT and CDR2 SNEGSKA (reference sequence). Trimming took 3 bases from V and 12 from J, leaving 24 bases between them. DNA of the CDR3: TGCAGTGCTAGTACGGGCAGTCGGGGGAAAGTAGGGCAGTTCTTC. Amino acid sequence: CSASTGSRGKVGQFF.

The chain combines TRBV27 with TRBJ2-3; D is possibly TRBD2 (5 bases). From germline, CDR1 is MNHEY and CDR2 SMNVEV (reference sequence). The CDR3 length is 15 residues. Trimming removed 9 bases from V and 0 bases from J, with 16 bases in between. CDR3 DNA sequence: TGTGCCAGTTCCAGTGGAGGCTCGAGCACAGATACGCAGTATTTT. Its protein is CASSSGGSSTDTQYF.

The chain employs TRBV27 and TRBJ2-1, with D perhaps matching TRBD2 (6 bases). The CDR3 contains 15 residues. Trimming removed 10 bases at V and 5 bases at J, with 21 bases between. Germline lookup yields CDR1 MNHEY and CDR2 SMNVEV (reference sequence). The CDR3: CATTSLALKDNEQFF. The CDR3 coding sequence is TGTGCCACCACCTCACTAGCACTTAAGGACAATGAGCAGTTCTTC.